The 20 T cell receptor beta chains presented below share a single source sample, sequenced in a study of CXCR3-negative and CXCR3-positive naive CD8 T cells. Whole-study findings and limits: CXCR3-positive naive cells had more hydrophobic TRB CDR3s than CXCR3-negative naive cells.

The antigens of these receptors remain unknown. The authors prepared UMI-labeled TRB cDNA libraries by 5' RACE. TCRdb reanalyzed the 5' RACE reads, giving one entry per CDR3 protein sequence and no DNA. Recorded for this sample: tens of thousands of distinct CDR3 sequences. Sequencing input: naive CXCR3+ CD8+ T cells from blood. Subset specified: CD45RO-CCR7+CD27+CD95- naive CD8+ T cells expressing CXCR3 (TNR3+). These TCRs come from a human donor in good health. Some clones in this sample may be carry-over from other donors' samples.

CDR3: CASSPPRSIRTGELFF. The chain joins TRBV18 to TRBJ2-2. Looked up from germline, CDR1 is KGHSH and CDR2 is LQKENI. The CDR3 runs to 16 residues.

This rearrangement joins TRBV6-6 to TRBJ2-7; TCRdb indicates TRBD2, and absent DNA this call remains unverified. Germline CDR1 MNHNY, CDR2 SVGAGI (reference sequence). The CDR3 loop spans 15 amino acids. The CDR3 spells CATSKAPSGVGEQYF.

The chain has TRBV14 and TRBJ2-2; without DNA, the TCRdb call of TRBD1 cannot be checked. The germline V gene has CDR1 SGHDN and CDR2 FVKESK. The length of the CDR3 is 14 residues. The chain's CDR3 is CASSPDRDTGELFF.

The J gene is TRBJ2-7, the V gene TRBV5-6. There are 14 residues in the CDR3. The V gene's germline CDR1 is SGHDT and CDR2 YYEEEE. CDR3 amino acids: CASSFGTETYEQYF.

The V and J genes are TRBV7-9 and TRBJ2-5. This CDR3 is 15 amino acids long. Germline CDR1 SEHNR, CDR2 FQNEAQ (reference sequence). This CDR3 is CASSLAENPQETQYF.

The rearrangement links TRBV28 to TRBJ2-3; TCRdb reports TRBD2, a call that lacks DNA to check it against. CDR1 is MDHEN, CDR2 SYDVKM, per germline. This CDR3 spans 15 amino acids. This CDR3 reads CASSLLVAGGDTQYF.

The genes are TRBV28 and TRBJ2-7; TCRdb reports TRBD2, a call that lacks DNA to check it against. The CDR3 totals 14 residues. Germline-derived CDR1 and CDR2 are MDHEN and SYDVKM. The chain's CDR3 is CASSPFSGIYEQYF.

The CDR3 sequence: CASSAGQGKTEAFF. The rearrangement uses TRBV5-1 and TRBJ1-1; TCRdb outputs TRBD1, but without DNA this stays unchecked. The CDR3 has 14 amino acids. Germline loops: CDR1 SGHRS, CDR2 YFSETQ.

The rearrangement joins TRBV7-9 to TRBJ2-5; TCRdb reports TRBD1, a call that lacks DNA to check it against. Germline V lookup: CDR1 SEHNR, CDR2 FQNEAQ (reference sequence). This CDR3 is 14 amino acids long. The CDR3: CASSYGQGFETQYF.

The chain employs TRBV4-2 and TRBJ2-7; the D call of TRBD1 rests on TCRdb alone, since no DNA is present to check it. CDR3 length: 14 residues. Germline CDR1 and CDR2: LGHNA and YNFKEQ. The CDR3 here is CASSHPGQGSEQYF.

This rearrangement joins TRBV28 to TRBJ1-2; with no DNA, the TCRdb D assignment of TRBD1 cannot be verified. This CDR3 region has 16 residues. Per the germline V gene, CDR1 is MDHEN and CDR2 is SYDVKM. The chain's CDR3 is CASSFRQKPWGYGYTF.

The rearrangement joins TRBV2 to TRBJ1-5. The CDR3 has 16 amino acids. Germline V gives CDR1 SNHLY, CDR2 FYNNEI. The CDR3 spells CASSEEAFQGNQPQHF.

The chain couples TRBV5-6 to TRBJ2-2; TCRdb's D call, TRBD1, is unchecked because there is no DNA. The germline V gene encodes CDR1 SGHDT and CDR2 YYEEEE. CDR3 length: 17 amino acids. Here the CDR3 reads CASSSRWGRRVSGELFF.

The chain's CDR3 is CASSSASFRGVPITGELFF. The V call is TRBV5-6, the J call TRBJ2-2; the D call of TRBD1 rests on TCRdb alone, since no DNA is present to check it. The CDR3 loop spans 19 amino acids. Looked up from germline, CDR1 is SGHDT and CDR2 is YYEEEE.

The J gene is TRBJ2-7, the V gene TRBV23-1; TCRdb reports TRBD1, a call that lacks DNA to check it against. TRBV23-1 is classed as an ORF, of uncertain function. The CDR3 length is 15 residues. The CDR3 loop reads CASSQLVRRGREQYF.

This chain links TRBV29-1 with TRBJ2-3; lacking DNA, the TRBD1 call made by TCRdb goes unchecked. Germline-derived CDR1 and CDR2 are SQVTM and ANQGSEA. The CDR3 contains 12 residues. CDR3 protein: CSVGLRGDTQYF.

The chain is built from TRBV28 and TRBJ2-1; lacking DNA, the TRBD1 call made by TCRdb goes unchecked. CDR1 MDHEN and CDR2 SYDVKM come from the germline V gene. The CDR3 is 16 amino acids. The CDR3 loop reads CASNMESGANYNEQFF.

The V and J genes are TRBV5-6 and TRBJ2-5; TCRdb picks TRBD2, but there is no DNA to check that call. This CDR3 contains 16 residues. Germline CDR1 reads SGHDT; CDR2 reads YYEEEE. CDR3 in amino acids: CASSSAGAPYQETQYF.

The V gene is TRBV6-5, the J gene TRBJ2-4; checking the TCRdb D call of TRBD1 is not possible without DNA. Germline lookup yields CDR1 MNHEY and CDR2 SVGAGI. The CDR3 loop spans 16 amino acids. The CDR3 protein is CASSPGAGEVKNIQYF.

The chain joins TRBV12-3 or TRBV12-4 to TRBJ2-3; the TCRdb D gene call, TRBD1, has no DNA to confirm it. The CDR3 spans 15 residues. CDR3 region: CARITGTGVGDTQYF.